Each of the 28 T cell receptor beta chains below was sequenced from the same sample in a study of blood T cell repertoires in COVID-19. Data came from immunoSEQ multiplex PCR; TCRdb stores just in-frame clones and leaves some out. The sample holds around 190,000 clones, 80% to 90% seen once. Sequencing was performed on peripheral blood. These receptor sequences come from a man aged 45-60 years with active or convalescent COVID-19.

The rearrangement links TRBV7-2 to TRBJ2-1; 7 bases map to TRBD1. J was trimmed by 0 bases and V by 2 bases; bases with no gene match: 13. Germline V gives CDR1 SGHTA, CDR2 FQGNSA. This CDR3 is 19 amino acids long. CDR3 nucleotide sequence: TGTGCCAGCAGCTTACGGCGACAGGGTTACCCGAGCTCCTACAATGAGCAGTTCTTC. Amino acid sequence: CASSLRRQGYPSSYNEQFF.

J is TRBJ1-2 and V is TRBV19, with no clear D. The germline V gene has CDR1 LNHDA and CDR2 SQIVND (reference sequence). The germline V and J ends were trimmed by 9 bases and 3 bases, with 14 bases remaining between them. The CDR3 is made up of 13 amino acids. CDR3 nucleotide sequence: TGTGCCAGCTCTACGGGGTTGGACTATGGCTACACCTTC. It is translated as CASSTGLDYGYTF. The full variable domain, its missing parts supplied by reference TRBV19 and TRBJ1-2, is DGGITQSPKYLFRKEGQNVTLSCEQNLNHDAMYWYRQDPGQGLRLIYYSQIVNDFQKGDIAEGYSVSREKKESFPLTVTSAQKNPTAFYLCASSTGLDYGYTFGSGTRLTVV.

The rearrangement links TRBV2 to TRBJ1-2; TRBD1 is a possible D gene (6 bases). In germline, CDR1 is SNHLY, CDR2 FYNNEI. V gave up 1 base and J gave up 4 bases, with 10 bases separating them. The CDR3 contains 14 residues. In DNA form, the CDR3 reads TGTGCCAGCAGTGAAGGGGGGGGCGCCTATGGCTACACCTTC. As protein: CASSEGGGAYGYTF.

J is TRBJ2-3 and V is TRBV10-3; 13 bases agree with TRBD2. Germline loops: CDR1 ENHRY, CDR2 SYGVKD. This CDR3 spans 15 amino acids. Losses at the gene ends were 6 bases for V and 6 bases for J; bases not matched to a gene: 6. CDR3 protein: CAIRTSGGPGDTQYF. The CDR3 nucleotides read TGTGCCATCAGGACTAGCGGGGGGCCGGGGGATACGCAGTATTTT.

The rearrangement joins TRBV18 to TRBJ2-7, with 8 bases aligning to TRBD2. With V trimmed by 3 bases and J by 3 bases, 10 bases remained unmatched. This CDR3 has 16 residues. From germline, CDR1 is KGHSH and CDR2 LQKENI. The CDR3 sequence is CASSPPGGTSGYEQYF. The CDR3 bases are TGTGCCAGCTCACCCCCTGGTGGGACTAGTGGCTACGAGCAGTACTTC.

The chain has TRBV19 and TRBJ1-3, with 7 bases fitting TRBD1. CDR1 LNHDA and CDR2 SQIVND come from the germline V gene (reference sequence). This CDR3 has 14 amino acids. V lost 8 bases and J lost 2; bases outside the gene matches: 6. The CDR3 nucleotides are TGTGCCAGTTCTCCCGGGACAGCTGGAAACACCATATATTTT. Amino acids: CASSPGTAGNTIYF. Supplemented by reference TRBV19 and TRBJ1-3, the full variable domain reads DGGITQSPKYLFRKEGQNVTLSCEQNLNHDAMYWYRQDPGQGLRLIYYSQIVNDFQKGDIAEGYSVSREKKESFPLTVTSAQKNPTAFYLCASSPGTAGNTIYFGEGSWLTVV.

The chain has TRBV7-9 and TRBJ2-1; a weak D match, TRBD2 (6 bases). Germline V gene sequence: CDR1 SEHNR, CDR2 FQNEAQ (reference sequence). V lost 5 bases and J lost 7, with 9 bases in between. There are 12 residues in the CDR3. The CDR3 loop is CASSPGGNEQFF. CDR3 in DNA: TGTGCCAGCAGCCCCGGAGGGAATGAGCAGTTCTTC.

The chain couples TRBV24-1 to TRBJ2-7; D is possibly TRBD1 (5 bases). Germline loops: CDR1 KGHDR, CDR2 SFDVKD. The CDR3 covers 14 residues. Trimming removed 5 bases at V and 2 bases at J, with 12 bases between. CDR3 amino acids: CATSGTINPYEQYF. As DNA, the CDR3 is TGTGCCACCAGTGGGACAATCAACCCCTACGAGCAGTACTTC.

The chain couples TRBV24-1 to TRBJ2-5; 7 nucleotides agree with TRBD1. Looked up from germline, CDR1 is KGHDR and CDR2 is SFDVKD. The CDR3 sequence is 14 residues long. V lost 4 bases, J lost 5 bases, and 6 bases stayed unmatched. In DNA, the CDR3 is TGTGCCACCAGTGAGACAGGGAACCGGGAGACCCAGTACTTC. Its protein is CATSETGNRETQYF.

This chain links TRBV7-3 with TRBJ2-7; TRBD2 matches at 8 bases. The CDR3 is 15 amino acids. Germline lookup yields CDR1 SGHTA and CDR2 FQGTGA. The V segment lost 4 bases and the J segment 3 bases; nucleotides outside the gene matches: 8. CDR3 nucleotides: TGTGCCAGCAGCTACCAGGGCGGGGGGCACTACGAGCAGTACTTC. It yields the protein CASSYQGGGHYEQYF. Complete variable domain (other parts from reference TRBV7-3 and TRBJ2-7): GAGVSQTPSNKVTEKGKYVELRCDPISGHTALYWYRQSLGQGPEFLIYFQGTGAADDSGLPNDRFFAVRPEGSVSTLKIQRTERGDSAVYLCASSYQGGGHYEQYFGPGTRLTVT.

The chain links TRBV24-1 to TRBJ1-1; TRBD1 matches 8 bases. This CDR3 contains 15 residues. The germline CDR1 and CDR2 sequences are KGHDR and SFDVKD. Trimming removed 2 bases from V and 1 base from J; junction bases left unmatched: 2. CDR3 in DNA: TGTGCCACCAGTGATTCAGGGGGCACGAACACTGAAGCTTTCTTT. Translating it yields CATSDSGGTNTEAFF.

The rearrangement uses TRBV2 and TRBJ1-4, with D tentatively TRBD1 (6 bases). From germline, CDR1 is SNHLY and CDR2 FYNNEI. V was trimmed by 3 bases and J by 3 bases, leaving 8 bases between them. CDR3 length: 14 residues. CDR3 sequence (DNA): TGTGCCAGCAGTGAGGGGGCCCCTAATGAAAAACTGTTTTTT. Its protein is CASSEGAPNEKLFF.

The V gene is TRBV20-1, the J gene TRBJ1-1; D gene uncertain. V shed 3 bases and J shed 3 bases, with 8 bases lying between them. This CDR3 region has 12 residues. Germline V lookup: CDR1 DFQATT, CDR2 SNEGSKA (reference sequence). CDR3 DNA sequence: TGCAGTGCTAGTGCCGGTGACACTGAAGCTTTCTTT. As protein: CSASAGDTEAFF.

The chain joins TRBV11-2 to TRBJ2-7, with D unclear. CDR1 SGHAT and CDR2 FQNNGV come from the germline V gene. The CDR3 has 11 residues. V was pared by 1 base and J by 12 bases, with 10 bases between. DNA for the CDR3: TGTGCCAGCAGCTTAGGCGGTCTCGGGTACTTC. Translated: CASSLGGLGYF.

The chain joins TRBV3-1 (or the pseudogene TRBV3-2) to TRBJ2-7; TRBD1 might be the D (5 bases). Per germline, CDR1 LGHDT and CDR2 YNNKEL (reference sequence). V lost 4 bases and J lost 6, with 13 bases in between. This CDR3 comprises 13 residues. The CDR3 loop is CASSPLQGGEQYF. CDR3 in DNA: TGTGCCAGCAGCCCGCTCCAGGGCGGCGAGCAGTACTTC.

This clone was counted a single time. The chain combines TRBV28 with TRBJ2-7; 9 bases align to TRBD1. After removal of 8 bases from V and 1 base from J, the junction contained 9 bases not matched to a gene. Germline V gene data show CDR1 as MDHEN and CDR2 as SYDVKM. The CDR3 extends over 15 amino acids. The chain's CDR3 is CASLRAGTGSYEQYF. CDR3 bases: TGTGCCAGCCTTCGTGCCGGGACAGGGTCCTACGAGCAGTACTTC.

Only one count was recorded for this clone. The chain uses TRBV19 and TRBJ1-2; 8 bases are shared with TRBD1. CDR1 and CDR2 from the germline V gene are LNHDA and SQIVND (reference sequence). V was pared by 10 bases and J by 4 bases, with 2 bases of the junction left unmatched. The CDR3 runs 11 residues. Here the CDR3 DNA reads TGTGCCACCACAGGGGGCTATGGCTACACCTTC. Amino acids: CATTGGYGYTF. Filled out from reference TRBV19 and TRBJ1-2, the complete variable domain reads DGGITQSPKYLFRKEGQNVTLSCEQNLNHDAMYWYRQDPGQGLRLIYYSQIVNDFQKGDIAEGYSVSREKKESFPLTVTSAQKNPTAFYLCATTGGYGYTFGSGTRLTVV.

This clone was detected once. The chain carries TRBV9 and TRBJ1-4; D may be TRBD1 (5 bases). CDR1 and CDR2 (germline): SGDLS, YYNGEE. This CDR3 has 14 amino acids. V was pared by 4 bases and J by 5 bases, with 12 bases between. In DNA form, the CDR3 reads TGTGCCAGCAGCCGACAGAATATCAATGAAAAACTGTTTTTT. This gives the protein CASSRQNINEKLFF.

The chain employs TRBV28 and TRBJ2-5; 8 bases align to TRBD2. CDR3 length: 14 residues. CDR1 MDHEN and CDR2 SYDVKM come from the germline V gene. V shed 6 bases and J 5 bases; nucleotides not matched to a gene: 8. CDR3 coding DNA: TGTGCCAGCAGCCCAGCGGGGGTGGAGGAGACCCAGTACTTC. This gives the protein CASSPAGVEETQYF.

V usage is TRBV12-3 or TRBV12-4 and J usage is TRBJ1-1; the D is unclear. V was trimmed by 3 bases and J by 2 bases, leaving 7 bases between them. The CDR3 is made up of 13 amino acids. The CDR3 DNA follows: TGTGCCAGCAGTTTTGCACAAAACACTGAAGCTTTCTTT. Its protein product is CASSFAQNTEAFF.

The chain carries TRBV19 and TRBJ2-3; maybe TRBD1 (5 bases). The V gene lost 6 bases and the J gene lost 3 bases, with 13 bases spanning the gap. Germline V gene data show CDR1 as LNHDA and CDR2 as SQIVND (reference sequence). The CDR3 is 14 amino acids. CDR3 amino acids: CASRVGPSTDTQYF. CDR3 in DNA: TGTGCCAGTAGAGTGGGGCCCTCGACAGATACGCAGTATTTT.

CDR3 DNA: TGTGCCACCAGCAGAGACCTAGAATACGAGCAGTACTTC. Encoded protein: CATSRDLEYEQYF. The chain employs TRBV15 and TRBJ2-7; D remains unclear. Trimming removed 0 bases at V and 4 bases at J, with 7 bases between. The CDR3 has 13 amino acids. Germline-derived CDR1 and CDR2 are LNHNV and YYDKDF (reference sequence).

The chain has TRBV30 and TRBJ2-2; 7 positions agree with TRBD2. This CDR3 has 16 amino acids. CDR1 GTSNPN and CDR2 SVGIG come from the germline V gene (reference sequence). V shed 3 bases, J shed 0 bases, and the junction held 7 bases outside the gene matches. This chain's CDR3 is CAWSFISGPNTGELFF. CDR3 sequence (DNA): TGTGCCTGGAGCTTTATTAGCGGGCCGAACACCGGGGAGCTGTTTTTT. The entire variable domain, with the rest obtained from reference TRBV30 and TRBJ2-2, is as follows: SQTIHQWPATLVQPVGSPLSLECTVEGTSNPNLYWYRQAAGRGLQLLFYSVGIGQISSEVPQNLSASRPQDRQFILSSKKLLLSDSGFYLCAWSFISGPNTGELFFGEGSRLTVL.

V usage is TRBV5-1 and J usage is TRBJ2-7, with 10 bases lining up with TRBD1. Trimming removed 5 bases from V and 4 bases from J; junction bases left unmatched: 9. The length of the CDR3 is 15 residues. Germline V gives CDR1 SGHRS, CDR2 YFSETQ. The CDR3 nucleotides are TGCGCCAGCAGTGCCGGGACAGGGGTGGAGTACGAGCAGTACTTC. Amino acids: CASSAGTGVEYEQYF.

The V and J genes are TRBV5-1 and TRBJ2-1, with a weak D call TRBD2 (6 bases). The CDR3 covers 16 residues. With 5 bases removed from V and 0 bases from J, the gap between germline ends came to 15 bases. Per germline, CDR1 SGHRS and CDR2 YFSETQ. The CDR3 reads CASSVRGMGSYNEQFF. In DNA, the CDR3 is TGCGCCAGCAGTGTGCGCGGGATGGGCTCCTACAATGAGCAGTTCTTC.

J is TRBJ2-5 and V is TRBV6-2 or TRBV6-3, with D perhaps matching TRBD1 (6 bases). The germline V gene encodes CDR1 MNHEY and CDR2 SVGEGT. The CDR3 runs to 15 residues. Trimming removed 5 bases from V and 5 bases from J, with 18 bases in between. The CDR3 here is CASSLPGQGGETQYF. CDR3 bases: TGTGCCAGCAGTCTTCCGGGACAAGGTGGGGAGACCCAGTACTTC.

The chain has TRBV6-5 and TRBJ1-2, with a tentative D call TRBD1 (5 bases). Trimming pared 2 bases from V and 5 bases from J, leaving 9 bases between. This CDR3 contains 13 residues. CDR1 is MNHEY and CDR2 is SVGAGI in the germline V gene. This CDR3 reads CASSYRPGYGYTF. CDR3 sequence (DNA): TGTGCCAGCAGTTACAGGCCAGGGTATGGCTACACCTTC.

This chain uses TRBV10-3 with TRBJ1-2; tentatively, D is TRBD1 (5 bases). CDR1 ENHRY and CDR2 SYGVKD come from the germline V gene. CDR3 size: 13 residues. V lost 6 bases, J lost 5 bases, and 13 bases lay in between. This CDR3 is CAIRDPGRYGYTF. The CDR3 nucleotides read TGTGCCATCAGAGACCCAGGGAGGTATGGCTACACCTTC.